The present TCR beta chain was sequenced within a study of post-analysis software for immune sequencing data. Study-level information: Included among the disease courses, which were recorded for the cohort, were relapsing-remitting, secondary progressive and progressive-relapsing multiple sclerosis. Whole-study results and caveats: F measure showed strong co-clustering of same-batch samples. Multiple sclerosis patients showed significantly lower normalized Chao1 diversity than controls did. When patients were compared with controls, 5 or 6 TRBV segments were more frequent, TRBV5-6, TRBV5-1 and TRBV20-1 among them.

The CDR3 covers 12 residues. Per germline, CDR1 ENHRY and CDR2 SYGVKD. Concerning this clonotype itself: The antigen remains undetermined. This may arise from a read error, as a much more abundant clone is one base away.

Tagging with unique molecular identifiers was a feature of the TCR beta cDNA libraries. With roughly 1 to 11 million T cells as the source, some 500,000 cDNA molecules resulted. TCRdb itself ran the PCR reads through MiXCR, one entry per CDR3 protein. Counted here are about 760,000 distinct CDR3 sequences, about 27% occurring once; the ten biggest clones make up 0.55% to 0.65%. This sequence originates from a girl aged 10 to 17 with multiple sclerosis. The chain employs TRBV10-3 and TRBJ2-7; D perhaps matches TRBD2 (5 bases). The sequencing sample was made of blood. CDR3 amino acids: CAVSEGGSEQYF. Written as DNA, the CDR3 is TGTGCCGTCAGTGAGGGCGGCTCCGAGCAGTACTTC.